This T cell receptor beta chain emerged from a study of vaccination and CD4 T cells after COVID-19. Study-wide background: Stimulation used overlapping spike peptides from SARS-CoV-2, HCoV-NL63, HCoV-OC43 and HCoV-229E.

The CDR3 has 14 amino acids. V gave up 1 base and J gave up 3 bases; unmatched junction bases: 3. The germline gives CDR1 SGHTA, CDR2 FQGNSA. Oncomine TCR Beta short-read sequencing was applied to DNA from cultured CD4+ T cells. TCRdb passed the PCR reads through MiXCR, listing each CDR3 protein once. This sample yields about 19,000 distinct CDR3 sequences, of which approximately 37% are seen a single time; roughly an eighth belongs to the top ten. As to treatment: roughly ten-day PBMC culture with coronavirus spike peptide pools or control peptides (ViraFEST assay). Researchers reported culturing approximately 2 million PBMCs per well with approximately 9.3 IU/ml IL-2 and about 9.3 ug/ml peptide pools. Regarding this clonotype: Its target is not known.

This receptor was taken from a human donor with COVID-19. V and J are TRBV7-2 and TRBJ2-7, with TRBD2 matching over 7 bases. Sequences were obtained from cultured CD4+ T cells from blood. CDR3 region: CASSLDGGNYEQYF. The CDR3, as DNA: TGTGCCAGCAGCTTAGACGGGGGGAACTACGAGCAGTACTTC. Full variable domain (missing parts from reference TRBV7-2 and TRBJ2-7): GAGVSQSPSNKVTEKGKDVELRCDPISGHTALYWYRQSLGQGLEFLIYFQGNSAPDKSGLPSDRFSAERTGGSVSTLTIQRTQQEDSAVYLCASSLDGGNYEQYFGPGTRLTVT.